The subject of this entry is one T cell receptor beta chain. Here immunoSEQ multiplex PCR was the method, and the copy in TCRdb shows in-frame clones only, minus some. The sample lists around 140,000 clones, 70% to 85% seen once, with around 30% in the top ten. V lost 5 bases and J lost 1, with 8 bases in between. The CDR3 is 13 residues long. Germline V gives CDR1 SGHAT, CDR2 FQNNGV. This entry belongs to a study of cytotoxic CD8 clonotypes in ibrutinib-treated CLL. J is TRBJ1-1 and V is TRBV11-2; the D gene is possibly TRBD1 (6 bases). This sequence was found in a human donor with chronic lymphocytic leukemia. This material consisted of PBMCs, taken after 12 months of ibrutinib treatment. This chain's CDR3 is CASSRQENTEAFF. CDR3 sequence (DNA): TGTGCCAGCAGCCGACAGGAGAACACTGAAGCTTTCTTT.